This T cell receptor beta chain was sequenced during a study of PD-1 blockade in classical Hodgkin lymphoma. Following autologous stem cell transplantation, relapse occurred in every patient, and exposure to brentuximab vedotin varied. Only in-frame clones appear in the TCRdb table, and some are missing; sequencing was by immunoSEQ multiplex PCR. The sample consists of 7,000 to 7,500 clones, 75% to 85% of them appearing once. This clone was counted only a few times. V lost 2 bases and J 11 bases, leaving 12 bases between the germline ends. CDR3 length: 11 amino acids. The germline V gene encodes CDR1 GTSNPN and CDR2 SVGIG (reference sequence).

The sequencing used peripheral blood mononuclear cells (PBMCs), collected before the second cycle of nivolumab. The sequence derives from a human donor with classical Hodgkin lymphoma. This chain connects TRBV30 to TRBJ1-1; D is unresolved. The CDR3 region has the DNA TGTGCCTGGAGTCCCGCCTTCGAGGCTTTCTTT. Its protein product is CAWSPAFEAFF.